This T cell receptor (beta chain) appears in the sequencing data of a study of T cell responses to AZD1222 COVID-19 vaccine. Findings and caveats of the study: Nearly half of spike-specific TCRs reportedly target variant regions that are unmutated in the B.1.351 and B.1.1.7 variants. Without day 14 samples, only post-peak T cell repertoires were studied.

V was cut by 6 bases and J by 10 bases, with 13 bases left in between. The CDR3 is 13 amino acids. Assay: immunoSEQ multiplex PCR; the TCRdb copy retains only in-frame clones and omits some. This sample has around 150,000 clones, with more than 75% found just once. On this clone: Its specificity is unknown.

The specimen was peripheral blood, collected 28 days after the second AZD1222 dose. J is TRBJ1-6 and V is TRBV12-3 or TRBV12-4; D may be TRBD1 (6 bases). The sequence was collected from an adult who received the AZD1222 COVID-19 vaccine. The CDR3 loop reads CASSRKQGSPLHF. The CDR3 DNA sequence: TGTGCCAGCAGCCGAAAACAGGGCTCACCCCTCCACTTT.